Listed below are T cell receptor beta chains from one sample, sequenced in a study of tumor-infiltrating lymphocytes in primary liver carcinoma. MiXCR was run by TCRdb on the multiplex PCR reads, yielding one entry per CDR3 protein. In the table there are 330,000 or so distinct CDR3 sequences, 65% of which are singletons. The sample consisted of peripheral blood. The receptors were sampled from a man between 35 and 55 years old with primary liver carcinoma and hepatitis B virus infection. The CDR3 runs from the conserved cysteine through the conserved F or W. D genes are given only for firm matches. For some rows the clone size is stated as once, few or many, or as a class when expanded; others skip it.

size: NA
V: TRBV11-2
J: TRBJ2-1
D: TRBD1
CDR3: CTNSLGGTGNEQLF
DNA: TGTACCAACAGCTTAGGGGGGACAGGCAATGAGCAGCTCTTC

size: NA
V: TRBV24-1
J: TRBJ2-7
D: NA
CDR3: CAIFKGDTTYGQYF
DNA: TGTGCCATCTTTAAAGGGGACACCACCTACGGGCAGTACTTC

size: NA
V: TRBV5-6
J: TRBJ1-1
D: NA
CDR3: CARSPPYRANTEAFF
DNA: TGTGCCAGGAGCCCCCCGTACAGGGCGAACACTGAAGCTTTCTTT

size: once
V: TRBV20-1
J: TRBJ2-5
D: NA
CDR3: CSAGAVGVSETQCF
DNA: TGCAGTGCGGGAGCGGTGGGGGTTTCCGAGACCCAGTGCTTC

size: few
V: TRBV14
J: TRBJ1-2
D: TRBD1
CDR3: CASSPGQGALGYTF
DNA: TGTGCCAGCAGTCCGGGACAGGGGGCGTTGGGCTACACCTTC

size: NA
V: TRBV10-1
J: TRBJ2-2
D: TRBD1
CDR3: CTNSELTGGNGELFF
DNA: TGCACCAACAGTGAGTTGACAGGGGGCAACGGGGAACTGTTTTTT

size: NA
V: TRBV24-1
J: TRBJ2-7
D: TRBD2
CDR3: CATSDSSGRAEYEQYF
DNA: TGTGCCACCAGTGATTCTAGCGGGAGGGCCGAGTACGAGCAGTACTTC

size: many
V: TRBV5-4
J: TRBJ1-2
D: TRBD1
CDR3: CASSHDRDYGYTF
DNA: TGTGCCAGCAGCCACGACAGGGATTATGGCTACACCTTC

size: NA
V: TRBV11-3
J: TRBJ2-1
D: NA
CDR3: CTSSLSLGANSYNEQFF
DNA: TGTACCAGCAGCTTAAGCCTGGGCGCCAACTCCTACAATGAGCAGTTCTTC

size: many
V: TRBV4-2
J: TRBJ1-6
D: NA
CDR3: CASSTQGNNSPLHF
DNA: TGTGCCAGCAGCACACAGGGTAATAATTCACCCCTCCACTTT

size: once
V: TRBV5-1
J: TRBJ1-1
D: NA
CDR3: CASSLLDGLTEAFF
DNA: TGCGCCAGCAGCTTGTTAGACGGGCTCACTGAAGCTTTCTTT

size: NA
V: TRBV11-2
J: TRBJ2-1
D: NA
CDR3: CASSLAPHSEQFF
DNA: TGTGCCAGCAGCTTAGCTCCCCACAGTGAGCAGTTCTTC

size: NA
V: TRBV11-2
J: TRBJ2-7
D: TRBD1
CDR3: CTSSLVGQGILLGEQYF
DNA: TGTACCAGCAGCTTAGTGGGACAGGGGATTTTATTGGGCGAGCAGTACTTC

size: NA
V: TRBV5-1
J: TRBJ2-7
D: NA
CDR3: CASRQASSYEQYF
DNA: TGCGCCAGCAGACAGGCGAGCTCCTACGAGCAGTACTTC

size: NA
V: TRBV4-2
J: TRBJ1-6
D: NA
CDR3: CASSHISGDLSPLHF
DNA: TGTGCCAGCAGCCATATCAGCGGGGACCTATCACCCCTCCACTTT

size: few
V: TRBV5-6
J: TRBJ1-4
D: NA
CDR3: CVSSLQGANEKLFF
DNA: TGTGTTAGCAGCTTGCAAGGGGCCAATGAAAAACTGTTTTTT

size: NA
V: TRBV28
J: TRBJ1-6
D: TRBD1
CDR3: CASSLRQGWSPLHF
DNA: TGTGCCAGCAGTTTAAGACAGGGTTGGTCACCCCTCCACTTT

size: NA
V: TRBV11-2
J: TRBJ1-2
D: TRBD1
CDR3: CVSSSTGVNGYTF
DNA: TGTGTCAGCAGCTCGACAGGGGTGAATGGCTACACCTTT

size: many
V: TRBV6-6
J: TRBJ2-7
D: TRBD1
CDR3: CASGQGAFEQYF
DNA: TGTGCCAGTGGACAGGGGGCGTTCGAGCAGTACTTC

size: NA
V: TRBV4-3
J: TRBJ2-7
D: TRBD1
CDR3: CASNQRDREIHEQYF
DNA: TGCGCCAGCAACCAAAGGGACAGGGAAATCCACGAGCAGTACTTC

size: many
V: TRBV11-2
J: TRBJ2-1
D: TRBD2
CDR3: CASSAASGSSYNEQFF
DNA: TGTGCCAGCAGCGCGGCTAGCGGGAGCTCCTACAATGAGCAGTTCTTC

size: NA
V: TRBV4-3
J: TRBJ1-2
D: NA
CDR3: CASSLRTTPQGYTF
DNA: TGCGCCAGCAGTCTCCGGACCACCCCTCAGGGCTACACCTTC

size: NA
V: TRBV10-3
J: TRBJ2-1
D: TRBD2
CDR3: CAISGNGGGANEQFF
DNA: TGTGCCATCAGTGGAAATGGCGGGGGGGCAAATGAGCAGTTCTTC

size: NA
V: TRBV4-1
J: TRBJ2-7
D: NA
CDR3: CASSQDSSGLSYKQYF
DNA: TGCGCCAGCAGCCAAGACTCCAGCGGGCTCTCCTACAAGCAGTACTTC

size: NA
V: TRBV28
J: TRBJ2-2
D: NA
CDR3: CASSWGLNTGELFF
DNA: TGTGCCAGCAGCTGGGGACTGAACACCGGGGAGCTGTTTTTT